Given below is one T cell receptor (beta chain) in context. Germline V gene lookup returns CDR1 SGDLS and CDR2 YYNGEE. The CDR3 has 20 amino acids. Trimming at V came to 0 bases and at J to 0 bases, leaving 11 bases not matched to a gene. This sample is part of a study of blood T cell repertoires in COVID-19. Enrollees, about 18 to 95 years old, lived in 24 US areas. Authors' data handling: Nucleated cell counts were estimated from reference gene primer amplification. The method was immunoSEQ multiplex PCR; TCRdb's version includes in-frame clones alone and lacks a portion of them. From that table come the V and J calls and clone size; the DNA was used to work out D and trimming. The sample lists about 250,000 clones; around 86% were seen once.

The sequenced material came from PBMCs or T cells enriched from blood (not recorded which). This TCR came from a woman in her forties or fifties who had recovered from COVID-19. V gene TRBV9 combines with J gene TRBJ2-2, with 10 nucleotides matching TRBD2. The chain's CDR3 is CASSVGSRSSGRSNTGELFF. The CDR3 nucleotides read TGTGCCAGCAGCGTAGGTTCTCGGAGTAGCGGGAGGTCGAACACCGGGGAGCTGTTTTTT.